The entry that follows covers one T cell receptor beta chain sequence. The CDR3 totals 14 residues. Germline loops: CDR1 MNHNY, CDR2 SVGAGI (reference sequence). V was clipped by 4 bases and J by 5 bases; unmatched bases: 7. The TCR beta repertoire was assessed by survey-level immunoSEQ sequencing. TCRdb's table, derived via immunoSEQ multiplex PCR, lists solely in-frame clones and lacks some. The table lists 60,000 to 75,000 clones, roughly 95% of them singletons. The rearrangement joins TRBV6-6 to TRBJ1-2; 7 nucleotides match TRBD1. The sequence was collected from a man between 35 and 55 years old with rheumatoid arthritis. Sequenced: PBMCs. The CDR3: CASSFTGTDYGYTF. The CDR3 nucleotides read TGTGCCAGCAGTTTCACCGGGACAGATTATGGCTACACCTTC.